The sequence of this TCR beta chain was determined in a study of identical twins. Study-level results: Conclusions rested on cross-sectional statistics rather than following the same donors. Whereas memory repertoires showed no such difference, abundant cord blood beta clonotypes carried fewer insertions. With beta out-of-frame sequences, excess sharing by twins was weaker.

TCRdb re-derived calls from the 5' RACE reads in MiXCR, one entry per CDR3 protein. The sample holds about 890,000 distinct CDR3 sequences, about 12% seen once. This CDR3 region has 14 residues. CDR1 is SQVTM, CDR2 ANQGSEA, per germline. The V gene end was trimmed by 7 bases and the J gene end by 9 bases; junction bases not matched to a gene: 13. Details on this clonotype: The target antigen is unknown.

The sample also formed part of further work on yellow fever vaccine responses in identical twins. From that second work: Twins reportedly showed a vaccine T cell response that seemed partly convergent and partly personalized.

This chain links TRBV29-1 with TRBJ2-1; TRBD1 matches at 9 bases. This receptor was obtained from a woman between 18 and 30 years old in good health. The sample comprised PBMCs. CDR3 nucleotides: TGCAGCGCCGGCCGGGACAGGGTGGGTATTGAGCAGTTCTTC. Translated: CSAGRDRVGIEQFF.